This TCR beta chain was documented in a study of blood T cell repertoires in COVID-19. Study information: In each case, the material was cDNA or gDNA derived from T cells, B-cell-depleted T cells, or PBMCs.

Everyone who took part was about 18 to 90 years old, and they came from 24 US areas. Cohort placement rested on clinical history that participants reported themselves. In Cohort 3, a recovered donor had either two negative PCRs, clearance, or symptom resolution. TCRdb's copy holds only in-frame clones and misses some; the assay was immunoSEQ multiplex PCR. This sample has under 200,000 clones, with around 87% found just once. CDR3 length: 17 amino acids. The germline gives CDR1 MNHEY, CDR2 SVGEGT. V dropped 5 bases and J dropped 5; count of bases not matched to a gene: 17. Source material: PBMCs or T cells enriched from blood (not recorded which). The rearrangement joins TRBV6-2 or TRBV6-3 to TRBJ2-7; 8 bases match TRBD1. This clonotype originated in a woman between 50 and 59 years old who had recovered from COVID-19. CDR3 sequence reads: CASSPPPGQGAKNEQYF. The CDR3 DNA sequence: TGTGCCAGCAGTCCCCCCCCCGGACAGGGCGCCAAAAACGAGCAGTACTTC.